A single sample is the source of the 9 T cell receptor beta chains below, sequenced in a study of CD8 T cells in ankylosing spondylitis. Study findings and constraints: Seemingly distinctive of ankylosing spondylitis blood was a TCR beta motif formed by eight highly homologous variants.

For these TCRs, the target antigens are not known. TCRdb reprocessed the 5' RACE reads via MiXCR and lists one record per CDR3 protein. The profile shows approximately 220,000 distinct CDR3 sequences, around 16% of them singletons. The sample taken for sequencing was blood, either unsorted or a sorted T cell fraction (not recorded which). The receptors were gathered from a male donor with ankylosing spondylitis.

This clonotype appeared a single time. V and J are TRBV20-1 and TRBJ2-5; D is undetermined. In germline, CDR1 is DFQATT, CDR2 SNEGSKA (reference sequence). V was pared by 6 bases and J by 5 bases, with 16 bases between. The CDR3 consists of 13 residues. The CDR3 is CSAPYGLRETQYF. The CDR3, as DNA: TGCAGTGCCCCCTACGGATTAAGGGAGACCCAGTACTTC.

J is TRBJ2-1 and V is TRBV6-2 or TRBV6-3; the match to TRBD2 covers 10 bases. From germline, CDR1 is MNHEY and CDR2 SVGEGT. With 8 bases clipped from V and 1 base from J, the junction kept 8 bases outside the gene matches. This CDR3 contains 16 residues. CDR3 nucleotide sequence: TGTGCCAGCTGGGGGAGCGGGAGGGGTTCCTACAATGAGCAGTTCTTC. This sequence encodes CASWGSGRGSYNEQFF.

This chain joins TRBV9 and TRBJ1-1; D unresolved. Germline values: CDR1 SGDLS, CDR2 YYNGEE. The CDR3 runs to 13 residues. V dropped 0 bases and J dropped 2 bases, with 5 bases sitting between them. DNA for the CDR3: TGTGCCAGCAGCGTAGCCTACAACACTGAAGCTTTCTTT. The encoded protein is CASSVAYNTEAFF.

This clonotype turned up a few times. The CDR3 sequence: CSAREWRPEQFF. Here the CDR3 DNA reads TGCAGTGCTAGAGAATGGCGTCCTGAGCAGTTCTTC. The rearrangement uses TRBV20-1 and TRBJ2-1; D remains ambiguous. This CDR3 comprises 12 residues. The V gene lost 0 bases and the J gene lost 9 bases, with 9 bases spanning the gap. Germline V gene sequence: CDR1 DFQATT, CDR2 SNEGSKA (reference sequence).

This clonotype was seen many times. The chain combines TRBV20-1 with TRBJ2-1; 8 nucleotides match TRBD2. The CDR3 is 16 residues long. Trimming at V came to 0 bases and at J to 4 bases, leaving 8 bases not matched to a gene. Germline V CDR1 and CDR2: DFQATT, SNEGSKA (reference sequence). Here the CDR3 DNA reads TGCAGTGCTAGAGATCGAGATAGCGGGGAGTACAATGAGCAGTTCTTC. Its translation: CSARDRDSGEYNEQFF.

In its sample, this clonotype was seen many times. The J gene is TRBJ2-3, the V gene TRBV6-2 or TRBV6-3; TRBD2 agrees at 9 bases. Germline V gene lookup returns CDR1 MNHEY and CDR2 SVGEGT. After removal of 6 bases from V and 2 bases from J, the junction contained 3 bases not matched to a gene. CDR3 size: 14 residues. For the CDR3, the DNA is TGTGCCAGCAGCCGGGGACTAGCCACAGATACGCAGTATTTT. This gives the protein CASSRGLATDTQYF.

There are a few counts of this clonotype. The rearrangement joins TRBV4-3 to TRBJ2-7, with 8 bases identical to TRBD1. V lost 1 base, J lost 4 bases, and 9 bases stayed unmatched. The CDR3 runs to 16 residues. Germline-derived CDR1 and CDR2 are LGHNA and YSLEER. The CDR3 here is CASSQGQGLAGYEQYF. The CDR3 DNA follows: TGCGCCAGCAGCCAAGGACAGGGGCTTGCAGGGTACGAGCAGTACTTC.

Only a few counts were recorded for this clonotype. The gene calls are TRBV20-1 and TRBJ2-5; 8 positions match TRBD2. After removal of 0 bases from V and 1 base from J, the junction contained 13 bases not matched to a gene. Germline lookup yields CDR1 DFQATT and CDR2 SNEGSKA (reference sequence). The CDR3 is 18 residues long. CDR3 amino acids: CSARDLGGSGTTQETQYF. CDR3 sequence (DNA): TGCAGTGCTAGAGATCTAGGGGGTAGCGGGACGACCCAAGAGACCCAGTACTTC.

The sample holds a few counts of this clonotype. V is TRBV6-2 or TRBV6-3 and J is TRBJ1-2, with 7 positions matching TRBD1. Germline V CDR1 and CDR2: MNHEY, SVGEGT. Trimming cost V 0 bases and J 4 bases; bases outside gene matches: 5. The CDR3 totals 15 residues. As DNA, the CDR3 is TGTGCCAGCAGTTACTCGGAAGGGGGCGGCTATGGCTACACCTTC. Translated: CASSYSEGGGYGYTF.